Below, 4 T cell receptor beta chains from the same sample are listed, as sequenced in a study of cytomegalovirus exposure and HLA in healthy donors. TCRdb's copy holds only in-frame clones and misses some; the assay was immunoSEQ multiplex PCR. This table has about 170,000 clones, about nine tenths appearing once. The sequenced material came from PBMCs. Receptor source: a woman in her twenties or thirties in good health and CMV-seronegative.

Here the CDR3 DNA reads TGTGCCTGGAGTGTGCCCGGGACAGCTAACTATGGCTACACCTTC. This gives the protein CAWSVPGTANYGYTF. V is TRBV30 and J is TRBJ1-2; TRBD1 aligns across 7 bases. CDR3 length: 15 residues. V was pared by 0 bases and J by 0 bases, with 4 bases of the junction left unmatched. Germline CDR1 and CDR2: GTSNPN and SVGIG (reference sequence).

The chain employs TRBV10-3 and TRBJ1-2; D gene unclear. From germline, CDR1 is ENHRY and CDR2 SYGVKD. V dropped 2 bases and J dropped 8 bases, with 12 bases sitting between them. There are 13 residues in the CDR3. The CDR3 loop reads CAISEDRVEGYTF. CDR3 bases: TGTGCCATCAGTGAGGACCGGGTCGAGGGCTACACCTTC.

This chain links TRBV19 with TRBJ1-4, with a weak D call TRBD1 (6 bases). Deletions cut 5 bases from V and 7 bases from J, with 20 bases between. The germline CDR1 and CDR2 sequences are LNHDA and SQIVND (reference sequence). The CDR3 is 16 amino acids. Here the CDR3 DNA reads TGTGCCAGTAGTGGGAGAACAGGGTCTTCTCGTGAAAAACTGTTTTTT. Its protein is CASSGRTGSSREKLFF.

V gene TRBV28 combines with J gene TRBJ1-4; possibly TRBD1 for D (6 bases). Trimming took off 6 bases at V and 8 bases at J, with 19 bases between the two ends. Germline CDR1 is MDHEN and CDR2 is SYDVKM. There are 15 residues in the CDR3. CDR3 loop: CASSAPGAEREKLFF. The CDR3 DNA reads as TGTGCCAGCAGCGCACCAGGGGCGGAACGAGAAAAACTGTTTTTT.